Below are 32 T cell receptor beta chains sequenced from a single sample in a study of CD8 T cells in Susac syndrome. The RNA, roughly 0.45 to 1 ug, was put through reverse transcription using random hexamers. A single record per CDR3 protein comes from TCRdb applying MiXCR to the immunoSEQ multiplex PCR reads. The data contain about 430,000 distinct CDR3 sequences, approximately 85% of them singletons. Sequenced input: CD8+ T cells from PBMCs. Receptors were obtained from a human donor with multiple sclerosis.

This clonotype was counted once. This chain links TRBV10-3 with TRBJ2-3; 10 bases map to TRBD2. V gave up 4 bases and J gave up 8 bases; unmatched junction bases: 12. Germline V lookup: CDR1 ENHRY, CDR2 SYGVKD. This CDR3 spans 16 amino acids. The CDR3 loop reads CAISVTSGTLTSTQYF. For the CDR3, the DNA is TGTGCCATCAGTGTAACTAGCGGGACTCTAACCTCTACGCAGTATTTT.

The V and J genes are TRBV4-1 and TRBJ2-3, with no clear D. The CDR3 spans 14 residues. In germline, CDR1 is MGHRA, CDR2 YSYEKL. V dropped 4 bases and J dropped 4 bases, with 12 bases sitting between them. The CDR3, as DNA: TGCGCCAGCAGCCTAAGCAGTAGTCCAGATACGCAGTATTTT. It codes for CASSLSSSPDTQYF.

This chain uses TRBV4-2 with TRBJ2-2, with no clear D. Germline CDR1 reads LGHNA; CDR2 reads YNFKEQ. Deletions cut 1 base from V and 5 bases from J, with 20 bases between. The CDR3 length is 18 residues. CDR3 amino acids: CASSQVGQVDVWTGELFF. DNA of the CDR3: TGTGCCAGCAGCCAAGTCGGCCAGGTGGATGTATGGACCGGGGAGCTGTTTTTT.

The J gene is TRBJ2-3, the V gene TRBV2; TRBD2 matches 8 bases. Germline CDR1 reads SNHLY; CDR2 reads FYNNEI. Trimming cost V 3 bases and J 3 bases; bases outside gene matches: 8. The CDR3 spans 16 residues. In DNA form, the CDR3 reads TGTGCCAGCAGTGAGCAAGCGGGAGCCGGAACAGATACGCAGTATTTT. Encoded protein: CASSEQAGAGTDTQYF.

CDR3 region: CASSTLPRSRQFF. In DNA form, the CDR3 reads TGTGCCAGCAGCACCCTTCCCAGGAGTAGGCAGTTCTTC. The rearrangement uses TRBV5-4 and TRBJ2-1, with D unclear. Germline assignment: CDR1 SGHNT and CDR2 YYREEE (reference sequence). Deletions cut 4 bases from V and 12 bases from J, with 17 bases between. This CDR3 is built from 13 residues.

In the case of this clonotype: The conserved closing phenylalanine or tryptophan is absent in this CDR3, likely reflecting a read error. The chain links TRBV4-1 to TRBJ2-1; 7 bases map to TRBD2. CDR3 length: 13 residues. Losses at the gene ends were 1 base for V and 8 bases for J; bases not matched to a gene: 2. Germline V lookup: CDR1 MGHRA, CDR2 YSYEKL. The chain's CDR3 is CASSQALADEQFL. In DNA, the CDR3 is TGCGCCAGCAGCCAAGCGCTAGCGGATGAGCAGTTCCTC.

The genes are TRBV2 and TRBJ1-1; 8 positions match TRBD1. The junction had 2 bases not matched to a gene; V was cut back by 6 bases and J by 8 bases. The CDR3 covers 11 residues. Looked up from germline, CDR1 is SNHLY and CDR2 is FYNNEI. DNA for the CDR3: TGTGCCAGCAGAGGGACAGGAGAAGCTTTCTTT. Translating it yields CASRGTGEAFF.

CDR3 in amino acids: CASKGVGGNTEAFF. The CDR3 DNA is TGTGCCAGCAAAGGAGTTGGGGGGAACACTGAAGCTTTCTTT. The genes are TRBV12-3 or TRBV12-4 and TRBJ1-1; a possible D gene is TRBD1 (5 bases). The CDR3 totals 14 residues. The V and J ends lost 7 bases and 1 base respectively, with 13 bases between them.

The rearrangement joins TRBV6-5 to TRBJ2-1, with 9 nucleotides matching TRBD2. The V segment lost 1 base and the J segment 5 bases; nucleotides outside the gene matches: 6. The CDR3 covers 16 residues. The germline V gene has CDR1 MNHEY and CDR2 SVGAGI. In nucleotides, the CDR3 is TGTGCCAGCAGTTACTGGGGTAGCGGGGGAAACAATGAGCAGTTCTTC. It is translated as CASSYWGSGGNNEQFF.

This clonotype occurred once. The V call is TRBV4-1, the J call TRBJ2-1; 13 bases map to TRBD2. V was pared by 5 bases and J by 9 bases, with 10 bases of the junction left unmatched. Germline V gene data show CDR1 as MGHRA and CDR2 as YSYEKL. The CDR3 has 16 amino acids. The CDR3 reads CASSTLLAGGPSEQFF. In DNA form, the CDR3 reads TGCGCCAGCAGCACCCTACTAGCGGGAGGGCCAAGTGAGCAGTTCTTC.

The chain couples TRBV20-1 to TRBJ2-1; D perhaps matches TRBD2 (7 bases). The CDR3 is 15 amino acids. Deletions cut 0 bases from V and 4 bases from J, with 13 bases between. CDR1 and CDR2 (germline): DFQATT, SNEGSKA (reference sequence). The CDR3 is CSARDMGGAYNEQFF. In DNA, the CDR3 is TGCAGTGCTAGAGATATGGGGGGGGCTTACAATGAGCAGTTCTTC.

The chain recombines TRBV30 with TRBJ2-7, with a tentative D call TRBD2 (5 bases). From germline, CDR1 is GTSNPN and CDR2 SVGIG (reference sequence). Trimming cost V 1 base and J 6 bases, with 19 bases left between them. This CDR3 is 15 amino acids long. This chain's CDR3 is CAWSGGQAGLGEQYF. As DNA, the CDR3 is TGTGCCTGGAGTGGAGGGCAGGCCGGATTGGGCGAGCAGTACTTC.

The V and J genes are TRBV11-2 and TRBJ1-1; D is unclear. The length of the CDR3 is 16 residues. Per germline, CDR1 SGHAT and CDR2 FQNNGV. V lost 2 bases, J lost 0 bases, and 13 bases lay in between. CDR3 DNA: TGTGCCAGCAGCTTAACCCCCAACTCCCTGAACACTGAAGCTTTCTTT. It translates to CASSLTPNSLNTEAFF.

The rearrangement uses TRBV27 and TRBJ2-7; D call uncertain. This CDR3 is built from 14 residues. V was clipped by 4 bases and J by 2 bases, with 12 bases between them. The germline V gene encodes CDR1 MNHEY and CDR2 SMNVEV (reference sequence). The CDR3: CASSSPRPPYEQYF. CDR3 sequence (DNA): TGTGCCAGCAGTTCCCCTAGGCCCCCCTACGAGCAGTACTTC.

V is TRBV27 and J is TRBJ2-6, with D tentatively TRBD2 (5 bases). V dropped 3 bases and J dropped 4 bases, with 10 bases sitting between them. CDR1 is MNHEY, CDR2 SMNVEV, per germline (reference sequence). The CDR3 is 15 residues long. This CDR3 reads CASSFGPGGANVLTF. The CDR3 region has the DNA TGTGCCAGCAGTTTCGGTCCGGGAGGGGCCAACGTCCTGACTTTC.

The table lists this clonotype with a count of one. CDR3 protein: CASSLADGGWNEQFF. The CDR3 coding sequence is TGCGCCAGCAGTCTGGCCGACGGTGGGTGGAATGAGCAGTTCTTC. V is TRBV4-1 and J is TRBJ2-1; D gene uncertain. V was pared by 6 bases and J by 7 bases, with 19 bases between. Looked up from germline, CDR1 is MGHRA and CDR2 is YSYEKL. The CDR3 sequence is 15 residues long.

The chain recombines TRBV14 with TRBJ2-1; unclear D gene. Germline CDR1 SGHDN, CDR2 FVKESK. V lost 1 base and J lost 11, with 12 bases in between. The CDR3 runs 13 residues. The CDR3 reads CASSQGTAIQQFF. CDR3 DNA: TGTGCCAGCAGCCAAGGGACCGCCATTCAGCAGTTCTTC. The whole variable domain, remainder taken from reference TRBV14 and TRBJ2-1, is EAGVTQFPSHSVIEKGQTVTLRCDPISGHDNLYWYRRVMGKEIKFLLHFVKESKQDESGMPNNRFLAERTGGTYSTLKVQPAELEDSGVYFCASSQGTAIQQFFGPGTRLTVL.

The chain combines TRBV27 with TRBJ2-7; D perhaps matches TRBD2 (6 bases). CDR3 length: 17 residues. V was clipped by 3 bases and J by 6 bases, with 24 bases between them. Germline lookup yields CDR1 MNHEY and CDR2 SMNVEV (reference sequence). The CDR3 loop is CASSFSLAGQAIGEQYF. CDR3 DNA: TGTGCCAGCAGTTTTTCGTTGGCGGGGCAGGCTATAGGCGAGCAGTACTTC.

This chain connects TRBV12-3 or TRBV12-4 to TRBJ2-7; D perhaps matches TRBD2 (5 bases). This CDR3 is built from 12 residues. V lost 8 bases and J lost 5, with 13 bases in between. The CDR3 region has the DNA TGTGCCAGCGCGACGGGAATCCACGAGCAGTACTTC. Encoded protein: CASATGIHEQYF.

This clonotype came up once. The V gene is TRBV2, the J gene TRBJ2-7, with D uncertain. The CDR3 length is 13 residues. Trimming stripped 8 bases from V and 2 bases from J, with 13 bases between. Germline V gene sequence: CDR1 SNHLY, CDR2 FYNNEI. CDR3 residues: CASAAEHPYEQYF. Here the CDR3 DNA reads TGTGCCAGCGCGGCGGAACACCCCTACGAGCAGTACTTC.

The gene calls are TRBV13 and TRBJ1-1; D gene unclear. Trimming shortened V by 2 bases and J by 4 bases, and 11 bases separated the two germline ends. CDR3 length: 14 residues. Germline CDR1 reads PRHDT; CDR2 reads FYEKMQ (reference sequence). The CDR3 DNA follows: TGTGCCAGCAGCTTAATAGACCGGGGCACTGAAGCTTTCTTT. Translation gives CASSLIDRGTEAFF.

The rearrangement uses TRBV27 and TRBJ1-1, with TRBD1 as a possible D gene (6 bases). The CDR3 is 13 residues long. CDR1 and CDR2 (germline): MNHEY, SMNVEV (reference sequence). V was trimmed by 6 bases and J by 4 bases, leaving 12 bases between them. CDR3 residues: CASRGSGATEAFF. The CDR3, as DNA: TGTGCCAGCAGGGGGTCAGGGGCCACTGAAGCTTTCTTT.

The table lists this clonotype with a few counts. The chain links TRBV6-1 to TRBJ1-1; unclear D gene. CDR3 length equals 11 residues. CDR1 MNHNS and CDR2 SASEGT come from the germline V gene. V was cut by 6 bases and J by 5 bases, with 7 bases left in between. This CDR3 is CASRPGTEAFF. For the CDR3, the DNA is TGTGCCAGCAGGCCGGGGACTGAAGCTTTCTTT.

V is TRBV6-5 and J is TRBJ1-3; D gene uncertain. The V and J ends lost 2 bases and 0 bases respectively, with 2 bases between them. CDR3 length equals 13 residues. CDR1 is MNHEY and CDR2 is SVGAGI in the germline V gene. The chain's CDR3 is CASSYVSGNTIYF. For the CDR3, the DNA is TGTGCCAGCAGTTACGTCTCTGGAAACACCATATATTTT.

CDR3 DNA sequence: TGTGCCAGCAGTTCTATCGGGACGGTGACCTACGAGCAGTACTTC. This translates into CASSSIGTVTYEQYF. The chain carries TRBV27 and TRBJ2-7, with D tentatively TRBD1 or TRBD2 (5 bases each). V was clipped by 4 bases and J by 2 bases, with 15 bases between them. Germline CDR1 and CDR2: MNHEY and SMNVEV (reference sequence). The CDR3 is made up of 15 amino acids.

The V call is TRBV27, the J call TRBJ2-5; tentative D call: TRBD1 (5 bases). V dropped 0 bases and J dropped 5 bases, with 16 bases sitting between them. Germline V gives CDR1 MNHEY, CDR2 SMNVEV (reference sequence). The CDR3 totals 16 residues. CDR3 in amino acids: CASSLSGQGGAETQYF. The CDR3 nucleotides are TGTGCCAGCAGTTTATCGGGCCAGGGTGGGGCGGAGACCCAGTACTTC.

The chain has TRBV11-2 and TRBJ2-7, with D perhaps TRBD2 (6 bases). This CDR3 spans 13 amino acids. Germline CDR1 is SGHAT and CDR2 is FQNNGV. Trimming cost V 3 bases and J 5 bases, with 11 bases left between them. CDR3 nucleotide sequence: TGTGCCAGCAGCTTCGGGACTTTCCACGAGCAGTACTTC. It yields the protein CASSFGTFHEQYF. The full variable domain, its missing parts supplied by reference TRBV11-2 and TRBJ2-7, is EAGVAQSPRYKIIEKRQSVAFWCNPISGHATLYWYQQILGQGPKLLIQFQNNGVVDDSQLPKDRFSAERLKGVDSTLKIQPAKLEDSAVYLCASSFGTFHEQYFGPGTRLTVT.

This rearrangement joins TRBV9 to TRBJ1-2, with TRBD1 as a possible D gene (5 bases). Germline CDR1 is SGDLS and CDR2 is YYNGEE. The germline V and J ends were trimmed by 0 bases and 10 bases, with 16 bases remaining between them. There are 14 residues in the CDR3. The CDR3 loop is CASSVVAGRDAYTF. CDR3 sequence (DNA): TGTGCCAGCAGCGTAGTAGCGGGACGCGATGCCTACACCTTC.

The V call is TRBV2, the J call TRBJ2-5, with 12 bases that match TRBD2. Germline CDR1 SNHLY, CDR2 FYNNEI. This CDR3 has 15 residues. J lost 5 bases, V lost 3 bases, and 4 bases had no gene match. The CDR3 spells CASSDPSGRDETQYF. The CDR3 DNA is TGTGCCAGCAGTGATCCTAGCGGGAGGGATGAGACCCAGTACTTC.

The chain has TRBV11-2 and TRBJ2-7; no definite D call. The ends were cut back, 0 bases at V and 6 bases at J, with 6 bases in the middle. The germline V gene encodes CDR1 SGHAT and CDR2 FQNNGV. The CDR3 is 12 residues long. CDR3 sequence reads: CASSLDGVEQYF. In nucleotides, the CDR3 is TGTGCCAGCAGCTTAGATGGGGTCGAGCAGTACTTC.

The V and J genes are TRBV7-8 and TRBJ2-7, with 10 positions matching TRBD2. Germline-derived CDR1 and CDR2 are SGHVS and FQNEAQ. The CDR3 loop spans 15 amino acids. Trimming took 3 bases from V and 0 from J; bases not matched to a gene: 2. The CDR3 region has the DNA TGTGCCAGCAGCTTCCGGACTAGCGGCTCCTACGAGCAGTACTTC. It yields the protein CASSFRTSGSYEQYF.

In the case of this clonotype: A read error may account for a junction end that differs from germline. The V call is TRBV27, the J call TRBJ1-1, with D possibly being TRBD1 (5 bases). Germline V gene data show CDR1 as MNHEY and CDR2 as SMNVEV (reference sequence). There are 14 residues in the CDR3. The CDR3 here is CASSLGGWNTEAFF. CDR3 in DNA: TGTGCCAGCAGTTTGGGGGGTTGGAACACTGAGGCTTTCTTT.